This is a list of T cell receptor beta chains from one sample in a study of early T cells in non-severe SARS-CoV-2 infection. TCRdb fed the 5' RACE reads into MiXCR, producing one record per CDR3 protein. The data contain roughly 40,000 distinct CDR3 sequences, 5.5% to 7% of them seen just once; the ten biggest clones take up roughly 4.5%. Sequenced: whole blood. Every receptor here comes from an adult who was a healthcare worker with PCR-confirmed SARS-CoV-2 infection or an uninfected control (not recorded which). CDR3s include the opening cysteine and the closing phenylalanine or tryptophan. The D gene is left open where the match is weak. The listing skips clone size in some rows; elsewhere it reads once, few, many or a size class.

TRBV2	TRBJ2-7	NA	many	CASSPDRYEQYF	TGTGCCAGCAGTCCCGACAGGTACGAGCAGTACTTC
TRBV5-1	TRBJ2-4	TRBD2	NA	CASSLASSGLAKNIQYF	TGCGCCAGCAGCTTGGCGTCTAGCGGGCTAGCCAAAAACATTCAGTACTTC
TRBV29-1	TRBJ2-1	NA	medium-sized	CSVGRGDYNEQFF	TGCAGCGTTGGACGAGGGGACTACAATGAGCAGTTCTTC
TRBV3-1	TRBJ2-7	NA	NA	CASSQGSGHKTTYEQYF	TGTGCCAGCAGCCAAGGCTCGGGACACAAAACAACCTACGAGCAGTACTTC
TRBV11-2	TRBJ2-7	TRBD1	few	CASSLGVGTVSYEQYF	TGTGCCAGCAGCTTAGGAGTCGGGACAGTTTCCTACGAGCAGTACTTC
TRBV5-1	TRBJ2-7	NA	few	CASSLGPQSYEQYF	TGCGCCAGCAGCTTGGGCCCTCAATCCTACGAGCAGTACTTC
TRBV27	TRBJ2-7	NA	many	CASSLGGGEQYF	TGTGCCAGCAGTTTAGGCGGCGGCGAGCAGTACTTC
TRBV30	TRBJ1-5	NA	NA	CAWSGGAHQPQHF	TGTGCCTGGAGTGGGGGGGCACATCAGCCCCAGCATTTT
TRBV6-6	TRBJ2-5	NA	many	CASSYRETQYF	TGTGCCAGCAGTTACCGGGAGACCCAGTACTTC
TRBV18	TRBJ2-1	NA	many	CASSPGVSKGEQFF	TGTGCCAGCTCACCAGGTGTGAGTAAGGGTGAGCAGTTCTTC
TRBV6-2/TRBV6-3	TRBJ2-1	TRBD2	few	CASSPLKSSGSSDEQFF	TGTGCCAGCAGCCCCTTAAAATCTAGCGGGAGTTCCGATGAGCAGTTCTTC